This T cell receptor beta chain comes out of a study of CD8+ T cells in alopecia areata. Study results and caveats: Within the top 100, expanded CD8+ clones significantly decreased with tofacitinib, as did scalp clonality. Scalp samples also contribute reads from the resident alphabeta T cells found in normal skin.

Notes on this clone: What it binds is unknown.

Treatment of the sample: oral pan-JAK inhibitor, 5-10 mg twice daily. It was from PBMCs that CD4+ and CD8+ T cells were sorted. Extraction of RNA preceded its reverse transcription into cDNA, which served as the sequencing template. TCRdb keeps only in-frame clones here, not all; method: immunoSEQ multiplex PCR. The sample contains 150,000 to 200,000 clones, approximately 57% of which appear only once. The CDR3 is 12 amino acids. V shed 5 bases and J 6 bases; nucleotides not matched to a gene: 2. From germline, CDR1 is SEHNR and CDR2 FQNEAQ (reference sequence). This chain connects TRBV7-9 to TRBJ1-2; 8 bases are shared with TRBD1. Sequenced here: CD4+ T cells sorted from blood, sampled at week 24, from a patient treated with tofacitinib. This TCR was sampled from a human donor with alopecia areata. CDR3 nucleotides: TGTGCCAGCAGCGCGACAGGGGATGGCTACACCTTC. Translated, it gives CASSATGDGYTF.